This T cell receptor (beta chain) was observed in a study of regulatory T cells in long-lasting Graves disease. This clonotype occurred many times. Relying on iRepertoire HTBI primers and Arm-PCR of CDR3 regions, the team built TCR beta libraries. TCRdb analysed the multiplex PCR reads with MiXCR anew, one entry per CDR3 protein. The sample contains about 430,000 distinct CDR3 sequences, 15% of which appear only once. The CDR3 loop spans 16 amino acids. Germline V gives CDR1 LNHDA, CDR2 SQIVND (reference sequence). Germline trimming cut 6 bases from V and 4 bases from J; bases unmatched to any gene: 10. As to time point: newly diagnosed GD, antithyroid drugs for less than 3 months. RNA isolated from PBMCs was used to make the TCR library. These sequences were also reported in another study, on T cells in Graves' hyperthyroidism and ophthalmopathy. That report adds: Among thyroid clonotypes expanded above 0.001, most also appeared in blood.

The chain combines TRBV19 with TRBJ2-1; 9 bases line up with TRBD2. The clonotype was recovered from a woman aged 40 to 55 with Graves disease. Material: peripheral blood mononuclear cells (PBMCs), obtained at new diagnosis, from a patient treated with antithyroid drugs. CDR3: CASSPTTSGFYNEQFF. In DNA form, the CDR3 reads TGTGCCAGTAGCCCGACTACTAGCGGGTTTTACAATGAGCAGTTCTTC.